A single sample is the source of the 9 T cell receptor beta chains below, sequenced in a study of blood T cell repertoires in COVID-19. Profiled with immunoSEQ multiplex PCR; TCRdb holds only in-frame clones, not every one. Found here are about 290,000 clones, roughly 89% of them singletons; the top ten hold 11%. Sequencing used peripheral blood. Source of these receptors: a woman in her twenties or thirties with COVID-19, enrolled during active disease.

This clone was recorded only once. The CDR3 DNA sequence: TGTGCCAGCAGCTTATACTCGTCCGTGTGGGAGACCCAGTACTTC. It encodes CASSLYSSVWETQYF. This chain links TRBV7-9 with TRBJ2-5; no firm D call. The CDR3 runs to 15 residues. Trimming left V 2 bases short and J 5 bases short, with 15 bases between. Per germline, CDR1 SEHNR and CDR2 FQNEAQ (reference sequence).

In DNA, the CDR3 is TGCGCCAGCAGCTTACAGGGCCCAGATACGCAGTATTTT. Translated, it gives CASSLQGPDTQYF. The J gene is TRBJ2-3, the V gene TRBV5-1; D possibly corresponds to TRBD1 (6 bases). Looked up from germline, CDR1 is SGHRS and CDR2 is YFSETQ. Trimming cost V 2 bases and J 4 bases, with 8 bases left between them. The CDR3 is 13 amino acids. The full variable domain, its missing parts supplied by reference TRBV5-1 and TRBJ2-3, is KAGVTQTPRYLIKTRGQQVTLSCSPISGHRSVSWYQQTPGQGLQFLFEYFSETQRNKGNFPGRFSGRQFSNSRSEMNVSTLELGDSALYLCASSLQGPDTQYFGPGTRLTVL.

This chain links TRBV10-3 with TRBJ2-7; maybe TRBD2 (5 bases). Germline CDR1 ENHRY, CDR2 SYGVKD. The CDR3 spans 13 residues. V lost 6 bases and J 2 bases, leaving 11 bases between the germline ends. In DNA, the CDR3 is TGTGCCATCAGCGGCTCCGGGACCTACGAGCAGTACTTC. It is translated as CAISGSGTYEQYF.

This clone was observed a few times. The chain links TRBV5-4 to TRBJ1-1, with D perhaps matching TRBD1 (5 bases). The CDR3 extends over 12 amino acids. Germline assignment: CDR1 SGHNT and CDR2 YYREEE (reference sequence). Deletions cut 7 bases from V and 7 bases from J, with 14 bases between. The DNA for the CDR3 is TGTGCCAGCCACGACGGGAGGGGTGAAGCTTTCTTT. This encodes CASHDGRGEAFF.

V is TRBV2 and J is TRBJ2-7; a weak D match, TRBD1 (6 bases). This CDR3 spans 14 amino acids. Germline V gene sequence: CDR1 SNHLY, CDR2 FYNNEI. V dropped 5 bases and J dropped 2 bases, with 13 bases sitting between them. CDR3 in amino acids: CASSRRTVTYEQYF. CDR3 nucleotides: TGTGCCAGCAGTCGCCGGACAGTAACCTACGAGCAGTACTTC.

The chain uses TRBV5-1 and TRBJ1-1; possible D gene TRBD1, 5 bases. The V gene's germline CDR1 is SGHRS and CDR2 YFSETQ. This CDR3 spans 15 amino acids. Trimming left V 3 bases short and J 2 bases short, with 14 bases between. The CDR3 DNA follows: TGCGCCAGCAGCTGGGGCCCTCCTGAAAACACTGAAGCTTTCTTT. This codes for CASSWGPPENTEAFF.

The chain employs TRBV24-1 and TRBJ1-2; 9 nucleotides line up with TRBD1. V lost 3 bases to trimming and J lost 4 bases; unmatched junction nucleotides: 8. Germline CDR1 and CDR2: KGHDR and SFDVKD. CDR3 length: 16 residues. The CDR3 loop is CATSDATGGILYGYTF. The CDR3 region has the DNA TGTGCCACCAGTGATGCGACAGGGGGGATTCTCTATGGCTACACCTTC.

The rearrangement uses TRBV7-6 and TRBJ2-5, with 11 bases fitting TRBD2. In germline, CDR1 is SGHVS, CDR2 FNYEAQ. V was clipped by 3 bases and J by 0 bases; unmatched bases: 12. The CDR3 has 19 amino acids. The CDR3: CASSFLAGGRSGDQETQYF. The CDR3 nucleotides are TGTGCCAGCAGCTTTCTAGCGGGGGGCCGGTCGGGGGACCAAGAGACCCAGTACTTC.

V is TRBV3-1 (or the pseudogene TRBV3-2) and J is TRBJ2-5, with unresolved D. The CDR3 extends over 12 amino acids. CDR1 LGHDT and CDR2 YNNKEL come from the germline V gene (reference sequence). Trimming took 4 bases from V and 5 from J, leaving 8 bases between them. CDR3 nucleotides: TGTGCCAGCAGCCCTCCCTACGAGACCCAGTACTTC. Protein sequence: CASSPPYETQYF.